The 31 T cell receptor beta chains in this list originate from one sample, sequenced in a study of shared clonotypes between healthy human individuals. Produced via immunoSEQ multiplex PCR; TCRdb's table is partial and in-frame only. The sample yields about 1.1 million clones, approximately 75% seen once. Sequenced input: memory CD4+ T cells from PBMCs. The sample's subset: CD45RA-negative fraction. These receptors all stem from a man aged 18 to 29 in good health. Some clones in this sample may be carry-over from other donors' samples.

This clone has a handful of counts. J is TRBJ1-2 and V is TRBV11-2; the match to TRBD1 covers 8 bases. The CDR3 covers 16 residues. Germline V lookup: CDR1 SGHAT, CDR2 FQNNGV. V gave up 4 bases and J gave up 6 bases; unmatched junction bases: 13. This chain's CDR3 is CASSSPRTGFSDGYTF. CDR3 nucleotides: TGTGCCAGCAGCTCCCCTAGGACAGGGTTCAGCGATGGCTACACCTTC.

The chain couples TRBV10-3 to TRBJ1-5, with D maybe TRBD1 (5 bases). The CDR3 loop spans 15 amino acids. From germline, CDR1 is ENHRY and CDR2 SYGVKD. V lost 10 bases, J lost 2 bases, and 18 bases lay in between. Here the CDR3 DNA reads TGTGCCACCGCCCCCGGGGCACAAGGCAATCAGCCCCAGCATTTT. As protein: CATAPGAQGNQPQHF.

V is TRBV5-8 and J is TRBJ2-1, with 7 bases matching TRBD2. Germline CDR1 is SGHTS and CDR2 is YDEGEE. This CDR3 has 15 amino acids. V was clipped by 4 bases and J by 3 bases; unmatched bases: 7. The CDR3 DNA sequence: TGTGCCAGCAGCCCTGGAGTAGCGGGCTACAATGAGCAGTTCTTC. It specifies CASSPGVAGYNEQFF.

The genes are TRBV7-9 and TRBJ2-7; unclear D gene. The CDR3 loop spans 12 amino acids. Per the germline V gene, CDR1 is SEHNR and CDR2 is FQNEAQ (reference sequence). V lost 2 bases to trimming and J lost 5 bases, with 7 bases between them. The CDR3 DNA sequence: TGTGCCAGCAGCTTACGTGGGAACGAGCAGTACTTC. It translates to CASSLRGNEQYF.

The rearrangement joins TRBV7-2 to TRBJ1-2, with TRBD1 matching over 7 bases. The CDR3 contains 12 residues. Germline CDR1 reads SGHTA; CDR2 reads FQGNSA. Trimming removed 7 bases from V and 6 bases from J; junction bases left unmatched: 5. In DNA, the CDR3 is TGTGCCAGCACCCGACAGGGCAATGGCTACACCTTC. This gives the protein CASTRQGNGYTF.

This clone has only a few counts. The CDR3 region has the DNA TGTGCCAGCACTCGGACAGGGCGCAATCAGCCCCAGCATTTT. Translation: CASTRTGRNQPQHF. The chain employs TRBV6-1 and TRBJ1-5, with 8 bases identical to TRBD1. Trimming at V came to 7 bases and at J to 2 bases, leaving 4 bases not matched to a gene. The CDR3 totals 14 residues. In germline, CDR1 is MNHNS, CDR2 SASEGT.

V usage is TRBV29-1 and J usage is TRBJ1-1, with a possible D match to TRBD1 (5 bases). The CDR3 length is 14 residues. Germline loops: CDR1 SQVTM, CDR2 ANQGSEA. The V end was cut by 6 bases, the J end by 0 bases, with 14 bases between. The CDR3 loop is CSVGEESMNTEAFF. CDR3 nucleotides: TGCAGCGTGGGGGAGGAGTCTATGAACACTGAAGCTTTCTTT.

The rearrangement joins TRBV5-1 to TRBJ2-2, with 7 bases fitting TRBD2. This CDR3 comprises 18 residues. Germline values: CDR1 SGHRS, CDR2 YFSETQ. Trimming took 1 base from V and 1 from J; bases not matched to a gene: 10. Here the CDR3 reads CASSLSPWASGNTGELFF. CDR3 bases: TGCGCCAGCAGCTTGTCCCCCTGGGCTAGCGGGAACACCGGGGAGCTGTTTTTT.

Only a few counts were recorded for this clone. This CDR3 is CASSIVLTNSADNQPQHF. CDR3 bases: TGTGCCAGCAGCATAGTTCTCACGAACAGCGCCGACAATCAGCCCCAGCATTTT. This chain links TRBV28 with TRBJ1-5; D gene unclear. The CDR3 has 18 amino acids. Trimming took off 6 bases at V and 3 bases at J, with 24 bases between the two ends. CDR1 is MDHEN, CDR2 SYDVKM, per germline.

This chain connects TRBV19 to TRBJ1-1; the match to TRBD1 covers 9 bases. J was trimmed by 5 bases and V by 8 bases; bases with no gene match: 9. CDR3 length equals 14 residues. CDR1 and CDR2 from the germline V gene are LNHDA and SQIVND (reference sequence). CDR3 coding DNA: TGTGCCAGTGAGAACAGGGGGCGCGGGACTGAAGCTTTCTTT. Amino acid sequence: CASENRGRGTEAFF.

The V and J genes are TRBV28 and TRBJ1-2; 7 bases match TRBD1. This CDR3 is 15 amino acids long. CDR1 is MDHEN and CDR2 is SYDVKM in the germline V gene. V shed 5 bases and J 4 bases; nucleotides not matched to a gene: 10. The CDR3 reads CASSIRTGTLYGYTF. The CDR3 bases are TGTGCCAGCAGTATCCGGACAGGAACCCTCTATGGCTACACCTTC.

This rearrangement joins TRBV28 to TRBJ1-3; maybe TRBD1 (5 bases). The V gene's germline CDR1 is MDHEN and CDR2 SYDVKM. This CDR3 has 16 residues. V lost 3 bases, J lost 10 bases, and 22 bases lay in between. Here the CDR3 DNA reads TGTGCCAGCAGTTTCCATGGGACGGCGTTGAGACAAACCATATATTTT. Translating gives CASSFHGTALRQTIYF. The full variable domain, with the rest looked up from reference TRBV28 and TRBJ1-3, is DVKVTQSSRYLVKRTGEKVFLECVQDMDHENMFWYRQDPGLGLRLIYFSYDVKMKEKGDIPEGYSVSREKKERFSLILESASTNQTSMYLCASSFHGTALRQTIYFGEGSWLTVV.

The chain is built from TRBV6-1 and TRBJ1-1, with D possibly being TRBD1 (6 bases). CDR3 length: 14 amino acids. The germline gives CDR1 MNHNS, CDR2 SASEGT. The V end lost 5 bases, the J end lost 0 bases, and 10 bases lay between the germline ends. The CDR3 region is CASSRGGMNTEAFF. The CDR3 region has the DNA TGTGCCAGCAGTAGAGGGGGGATGAACACTGAAGCTTTCTTT.

To note about this clone: Other DNA sequences within the sample encode an identical CDR3. This chain uses TRBV2 with TRBJ2-3; D gene uncertain. Between the trimmed V and J ends, which lost 6 bases and 3 bases, there was a span of 7 bases. Germline V gene sequence: CDR1 SNHLY, CDR2 FYNNEI. The CDR3 is 12 amino acids. The CDR3 sequence: CASSARTDTQYF. DNA of the CDR3: TGTGCCAGCAGCGCTAGGACAGATACGCAGTATTTT.

The chain has TRBV19 and TRBJ1-1, with TRBD1 as a possible D gene (6 bases). Germline CDR1 LNHDA, CDR2 SQIVND (reference sequence). Between the trimmed V and J ends, which lost 6 bases and 6 bases, there was a span of 17 bases. The CDR3 loop spans 14 amino acids. The DNA for the CDR3 is TGTGCCAGTAGGACACAGGGCAGCGGCGCTGAAGCTTTCTTT. This translates into CASRTQGSGAEAFF.

This clone was found a few times. The sample contains more than one DNA sequence encoding this CDR3. The chain joins TRBV9 to TRBJ2-3, with D unresolved. V lost 0 bases and J lost 0, with 8 bases in between. This CDR3 spans 15 amino acids. Per the germline V gene, CDR1 is SGDLS and CDR2 is YYNGEE. CDR3: CASSVGLVSTDTQYF. For the CDR3, the DNA is TGTGCCAGCAGCGTAGGTCTAGTTAGCACAGATACGCAGTATTTT.

The V gene is TRBV5-1, the J gene TRBJ1-5; D remains unclear. This CDR3 is 17 amino acids long. Trimming took 2 bases from V and 5 from J, leaving 20 bases between them. Germline values: CDR1 SGHRS, CDR2 YFSETQ. CDR3 amino acids: CASSFSRMYGDDQPQHF. The CDR3 nucleotides read TGCGCCAGCAGCTTCTCAAGAATGTACGGAGACGATCAGCCCCAGCATTTT.

For this clone: Other DNA variants within this sample encode the same CDR3. The chain links TRBV19 to TRBJ1-5; unclear D gene. Looked up from germline, CDR1 is LNHDA and CDR2 is SQIVND (reference sequence). This CDR3 has 13 residues. Trimming took 3 bases from V and 2 from J, leaving 5 bases between them. The CDR3 region has the DNA TGTGCCAGTAGTATCGCTGGCAATCAGCCCCAGCATTTT. Its protein is CASSIAGNQPQHF.

The rearrangement uses TRBV2 and TRBJ2-3, with TRBD2 as a possible D gene (5 bases). Germline V lookup: CDR1 SNHLY, CDR2 FYNNEI. This CDR3 contains 14 residues. Trimming removed 5 bases from V and 10 bases from J, with 19 bases in between. The CDR3 protein is CASSQRQLGVAQYF. Written as DNA, the CDR3 is TGTGCCAGCAGTCAACGGCAACTAGGTGTAGCGCAGTATTTT.

This CDR3 reads CASSPARLAGEYSYEQYF. As DNA, the CDR3 is TGTGCCAGCTCACCCGCTAGACTAGCGGGCGAGTACTCCTACGAGCAGTACTTC. The chain uses TRBV18 and TRBJ2-7, with 10 bases aligning to TRBD2. CDR3 length: 18 amino acids. Looked up from germline, CDR1 is KGHSH and CDR2 is LQKENI. V dropped 3 bases and J dropped 0; count of bases not matched to a gene: 11.

A few counts support this clone. The genes are TRBV5-1 and TRBJ2-2; D is uncertain. Germline V gene data show CDR1 as SGHRS and CDR2 as YFSETQ. Trimming stripped 7 bases from V and 1 base from J, with 11 bases between. CDR3 length: 14 residues. The CDR3 region is CASFRAENTGELFF. In nucleotides, the CDR3 is TGCGCCAGCTTTCGGGCGGAGAACACCGGGGAGCTGTTTTTT.

This chain uses TRBV7-9 with TRBJ2-5; D is ambiguous. The germline V gene has CDR1 SEHNR and CDR2 FQNEAQ (reference sequence). CDR3 length: 13 amino acids. Trimming left V 7 bases short and J 1 base short, with 10 bases between. The CDR3 DNA reads as TGTGCCAGCACCTGGACGGGCCAAGAGACCCAGTACTTC. Translation gives CASTWTGQETQYF.

The rearrangement uses TRBV6-1 and TRBJ2-7; D possibly corresponds to TRBD1 (6 bases). The germline CDR1 and CDR2 sequences are MNHNS and SASEGT. V was cut by 6 bases and J by 2 bases, with 8 bases left in between. The CDR3 contains 12 residues. DNA of the CDR3: TGTGCCAGCAGACGGGACACCTACGAGCAGTACTTC. Translation: CASRRDTYEQYF.

V gene TRBV2 combines with J gene TRBJ2-7; D call uncertain. Germline values: CDR1 SNHLY, CDR2 FYNNEI. Between the trimmed V and J ends, which lost 4 bases and 7 bases, there was a span of 14 bases. This CDR3 is 13 amino acids long. The CDR3, as DNA: TGTGCCAGCAGTGCTCGGACGGGCGGAGAGCAGTACTTC. It encodes CASSARTGGEQYF.

The chain combines TRBV7-9 with TRBJ2-7; D is possibly TRBD1 or TRBD2 (5 bases each). CDR3 length equals 13 residues. Germline loops: CDR1 SEHNR, CDR2 FQNEAQ (reference sequence). Trimming stripped 5 bases from V and 6 bases from J, with 14 bases between. CDR3 region: CASSPGRAAEQYF. The CDR3 DNA reads as TGTGCCAGCAGCCCGGGACGGGCCGCCGAGCAGTACTTC.

The chain links TRBV19 to TRBJ2-5, with 7 bases aligning to TRBD1. Germline V gene data show CDR1 as LNHDA and CDR2 as SQIVND (reference sequence). Unmatched junction bases numbered 8, after V lost 3 bases and J lost 1 base. The CDR3 is made up of 16 amino acids. CDR3 coding DNA: TGTGCCAGTAGTATCGGGTGGGGGACAGTCCAAGAGACCCAGTACTTC. Its protein is CASSIGWGTVQETQYF.

The chain is built from TRBV28 and TRBJ2-2; tentative D call: TRBD1 (6 bases). The germline CDR1 and CDR2 sequences are MDHEN and SYDVKM. Deletions cut 6 bases from V and 6 bases from J, with 14 bases between. CDR3 size: 14 residues. The CDR3 DNA sequence: TGTGCCAGCAGGTTACCAGGGGTCCCCGGGGAGCTGTTTTTT. Its translation is CASRLPGVPGELFF.

V usage is TRBV4-3 and J usage is TRBJ2-7, with 11 nucleotides matching TRBD1. V trimming: 3 bases; J trimming: 3 bases; junction bases outside the gene matches: 4. There are 15 residues in the CDR3. Per the germline V gene, CDR1 is LGHNA and CDR2 is YSLEER. CDR3 DNA: TGCGCCAGCAGCCAGAGGACAGGGGGCAGCTACGAGCAGTACTTC. The encoded protein is CASSQRTGGSYEQYF.

The rearrangement uses TRBV14 and TRBJ2-1, with a possible D match to TRBD1 (6 bases). This CDR3 has 13 residues. Germline V gene sequence: CDR1 SGHDN, CDR2 FVKESK. Trimming removed 6 bases from V and 2 bases from J, with 8 bases in between. CDR3 protein: CASSRTAYNEQFF. The CDR3 nucleotides read TGTGCCAGCAGTCGGACAGCCTACAATGAGCAGTTCTTC. Complete variable domain (other parts from reference TRBV14 and TRBJ2-1): EAGVTQFPSHSVIEKGQTVTLRCDPISGHDNLYWYRRVMGKEIKFLLHFVKESKQDESGMPNNRFLAERTGGTYSTLKVQPAELEDSGVYFCASSRTAYNEQFFGPGTRLTVL.

V usage is TRBV27 and J usage is TRBJ1-2; no definite D call. The V end was cut by 1 base, the J end by 4 bases, with 13 bases between. Germline V lookup: CDR1 MNHEY, CDR2 SMNVEV (reference sequence). The CDR3 has 15 amino acids. The CDR3 protein is CASSLLATTGYGYTF. CDR3 nucleotide sequence: TGTGCCAGCAGTTTATTGGCCACCACGGGCTATGGCTACACCTTC.

This clone was seen a single time. J is TRBJ1-1 and V is TRBV28; TRBD1 is a possible D gene (5 bases). Trimming took 10 bases from V and 8 from J, leaving 17 bases between them. Per germline, CDR1 MDHEN and CDR2 SYDVKM. The CDR3 covers 12 residues. CDR3 loop: CATYPGGLEAFF. Here the CDR3 DNA reads TGTGCCACCTACCCGGGGGGGTTGGAAGCTTTCTTT.